This TCR beta chain was found in a study of human T cells and chemical hapten exposure. Overall study: DPC (0.01%) was patch tested on the upper back and read at 6 days. Regarding the study as a whole: Against controls, expanded TCRs gave rise to significantly more large CDR3 similarity clusters.

The CDR3 is 15 residues long. V was trimmed by 1 base and J by 0 bases, leaving 13 bases between them. In germline, CDR1 is DFQATT, CDR2 SNEGSKA (reference sequence). One entry per CDR3 protein, called by TCRdb with MiXCR from the RACE reads. The sample shows a few hundred thousand distinct CDR3 sequences, 4.8% of them seen only once. Regarding time point: patch test 1, 2 weeks after DPC sensitization. The treatment was: therapeutic diphenylcyclopropenone sensitization with weekly scalp DPC. Concerning this clonotype: Its antigen remains unidentified.

The receptor's source is a woman in her fifties or sixties with alopecia areata. Some clones in this sample may be carry-over from other donors' samples. The genes are TRBV20-1 and TRBJ2-7; weak D call: TRBD1 (5 bases). The specimen was whole blood, collected in connection with sensitization to the hapten diphenylcyclopropenone (DPC). This CDR3 reads CSARGVGELSYEQYF. In nucleotides, the CDR3 is TGCAGTGCTAGAGGGGTAGGGGAACTCTCCTACGAGCAGTACTTC.